These T cell receptor beta chains were read from a single sample in a study of T cell changes during pregnancy in multiple sclerosis. Assay: immunoSEQ multiplex PCR; the TCRdb copy retains only in-frame clones and omits some. This table holds about 110,000 clones, roughly 89% found once. The sequences come from peripheral blood, collected before pregnancy. These TCRs come from a female donor with multiple sclerosis, enrolled in a pregnancy study. The CDR3 runs from the conserved cysteine through the conserved F or W. The D gene is left open where the match is weak. Clone sizes are given selectively: once, few, many, or a class where the clone is expanded.

j_gene: TRBJ2-3; abundance: NA; d_gene: NA; v_gene: TRBV5-4; CDR3nt: TGTGCCAGCGCGGAGGGCCGTAGCACAGATACGCAGTATTTT; CDR3aa: CASAEGRSTDTQYF
j_gene: TRBJ1-2; abundance: NA; d_gene: TRBD1; v_gene: TRBV11-2; CDR3nt: TGTGCCAGCAGCGCCATACGGACAGGGGGCAACTATGGCTACACCTTC; CDR3aa: CASSAIRTGGNYGYTF
j_gene: TRBJ2-1; abundance: NA; d_gene: NA; v_gene: TRBV4-2; CDR3nt: TGTGCCAGCAGCCAAGAAAGGACTTCCTACAATGAGCAGTTCTTC; CDR3aa: CASSQERTSYNEQFF
j_gene: TRBJ2-5; abundance: once; d_gene: TRBD2; v_gene: TRBV7-3; CDR3nt: TGTGCCAGCAGCTTTCTAGCGGGAGGCTCTAAGCGGGAGACCCAGTACTTC; CDR3aa: CASSFLAGGSKRETQYF
j_gene: TRBJ2-7; abundance: NA; d_gene: NA; v_gene: TRBV7-9; CDR3nt: TGTGCCAGCAGCTTATCAGGGTCCTACGAGCAGTACTTC; CDR3aa: CASSLSGSYEQYF
j_gene: TRBJ2-3; abundance: few; d_gene: NA; v_gene: TRBV7-3; CDR3nt: TGTGCCAGCAGCTTACTCCACGGGGATACGCAGTATTTT; CDR3aa: CASSLLHGDTQYF
j_gene: TRBJ2-5; abundance: once; d_gene: TRBD1; v_gene: TRBV13; CDR3nt: TGTGCCAGCAGCGAAACCGGGACAGTTGAAGAGACCCAGTACTTC; CDR3aa: CASSETGTVEETQYF
j_gene: TRBJ1-2; abundance: NA; d_gene: NA; v_gene: TRBV19; CDR3nt: TGTGCCAGTAAGGATACTGGGACTTTTTTATATGGCTACACCTTC; CDR3aa: CASKDTGTFLYGYTF
j_gene: TRBJ1-3; abundance: NA; d_gene: NA; v_gene: TRBV6-1; CDR3nt: TGTGCCAGCAGTGCCCGGGCGGCAGGGCCCCAATCCTCTGGAAACACCATATATTTT; CDR3aa: CASSARAAGPQSSGNTIYF
j_gene: TRBJ2-7; abundance: NA; d_gene: TRBD1; v_gene: TRBV5-5; CDR3nt: TGTGCCAGCAGCCCGACGGCCCGTCAGGGGGTCTCCTACGAGCAGTACTTC; CDR3aa: CASSPTARQGVSYEQYF
j_gene: TRBJ1-1; abundance: NA; d_gene: TRBD1; v_gene: TRBV30; CDR3nt: TGTGCCTGGGACAGGGCTAACACTGAAGCTTTCTTT; CDR3aa: CAWDRANTEAFF
j_gene: TRBJ1-5; abundance: NA; d_gene: NA; v_gene: TRBV28; CDR3nt: TGTGCCAGCAGTTTCGCGTCTTATCAGCCCCAGCATTTT; CDR3aa: CASSFASYQPQHF
j_gene: TRBJ1-1; abundance: NA; d_gene: NA; v_gene: TRBV29-1; CDR3nt: TGCAGCGTTTGTAAGGCAGGTCGGAACACTGAAGCTTTCTTT; CDR3aa: CSVCKAGRNTEAFF
j_gene: TRBJ2-3; abundance: few; d_gene: NA; v_gene: TRBV27; CDR3nt: TGTGCCAGCAGTACCCTAAGGGGGGGGCTGAGAGATACGCAGTATTTT; CDR3aa: CASSTLRGGLRDTQYF
j_gene: TRBJ2-1; abundance: NA; d_gene: TRBD1; v_gene: TRBV5-4; CDR3nt: TGTGCCAGCAGCCAGGACAGGCAAAATGAGCAGTTCTTC; CDR3aa: CASSQDRQNEQFF
j_gene: TRBJ2-1; abundance: NA; d_gene: NA; v_gene: TRBV11-3; CDR3nt: TGTGCCAGCAGCTTTTCGGACAATGAGCAGTTCTTC; CDR3aa: CASSFSDNEQFF
j_gene: TRBJ1-6; abundance: NA; d_gene: TRBD1; v_gene: TRBV5-6; CDR3nt: TGTGCCAGCAGCTTGGAAGGGGGCGCGAGGAATTCACCCCTCCACTTT; CDR3aa: CASSLEGGARNSPLHF
j_gene: TRBJ2-7; abundance: NA; d_gene: TRBD1; v_gene: TRBV28; CDR3nt: TGTGCCAGCAGCCCAACCAGGGGGCTGGGCTCCTACGAGCAGTACTTC; CDR3aa: CASSPTRGLGSYEQYF
j_gene: TRBJ2-7; abundance: NA; d_gene: NA; v_gene: TRBV11-2; CDR3nt: TGTGCCAGCAGCTTTAATCGGGGGGAGCAGTACTTC; CDR3aa: CASSFNRGEQYF
j_gene: TRBJ2-3; abundance: NA; d_gene: NA; v_gene: TRBV5-1; CDR3nt: TGCGCCAGCAGCTTGACACGACAGGCGAGCACAGATACGCAGTATTTT; CDR3aa: CASSLTRQASTDTQYF
j_gene: TRBJ1-1; abundance: NA; d_gene: NA; v_gene: TRBV9; CDR3nt: TGTGCCAGCAGCGTAGTGGGAGGGGAGGCTTTCTTT; CDR3aa: CASSVVGGEAFF
j_gene: TRBJ1-1; abundance: once; d_gene: NA; v_gene: TRBV6-6; CDR3nt: TGTGCCAGCAGCTTAAGTGGGGAGGTCACTGAAGCTTTCTTT; CDR3aa: CASSLSGEVTEAFF
j_gene: TRBJ2-3; abundance: NA; d_gene: NA; v_gene: TRBV7-3; CDR3nt: TGTGCCAGCAGCAAACGCTTGACAGTAACTAGCACAGATACGCAGTATTTT; CDR3aa: CASSKRLTVTSTDTQYF
j_gene: TRBJ1-2; abundance: NA; d_gene: NA; v_gene: TRBV6-1; CDR3nt: TGTGCCAGCAGTTATACATCCTATGGCTACACCTTC; CDR3aa: CASSYTSYGYTF
j_gene: TRBJ2-3; abundance: NA; d_gene: NA; v_gene: TRBV18; CDR3nt: TGTGCCAGCTCATCCGGAGGGCCGCAGTATTTT; CDR3aa: CASSSGGPQYF
j_gene: TRBJ2-5; abundance: NA; d_gene: NA; v_gene: TRBV5-4; CDR3nt: TGTGCCAGCAGCTTGGGAGTGAAAGAGACCCAGTACTTC; CDR3aa: CASSLGVKETQYF
j_gene: TRBJ2-7; abundance: NA; d_gene: NA; v_gene: TRBV18; CDR3nt: TGTGCCAGCTCCCGTGGGCCAGATTACGAGCAGTACTTC; CDR3aa: CASSRGPDYEQYF
j_gene: TRBJ1-2; abundance: once; d_gene: NA; v_gene: TRBV7-9; CDR3nt: TGTGCCAGCAGCTCATACGGTGGACAGACGACATACTCTTCCTATGGCTACACCTTC; CDR3aa: CASSSYGGQTTYSSYGYTF
j_gene: TRBJ2-5; abundance: NA; d_gene: NA; v_gene: TRBV7-8; CDR3nt: TGTGCCAGCAGCTTAGAGGGGCGTGAGACCCAGTACTTC; CDR3aa: CASSLEGRETQYF
j_gene: TRBJ2-7; abundance: NA; d_gene: TRBD2; v_gene: TRBV5-4; CDR3nt: TGTGCCAGCAGCGCCGCGTTCACTAGCGGGAGCTACGAGCAGTACTTC; CDR3aa: CASSAAFTSGSYEQYF
j_gene: TRBJ1-5; abundance: NA; d_gene: NA; v_gene: TRBV6-5; CDR3nt: TGTGCCAGCTGGACTTCGAATCAGCCCCAGCATTTT; CDR3aa: CASWTSNQPQHF
j_gene: TRBJ2-3; abundance: NA; d_gene: TRBD2; v_gene: TRBV9; CDR3nt: TGTGCCAGCAGCGTGGGGACTAGCGGCACAGATACGCAGTATTTT; CDR3aa: CASSVGTSGTDTQYF
j_gene: TRBJ2-5; abundance: NA; d_gene: TRBD2; v_gene: TRBV6-6; CDR3nt: TGTGCCAGCTCGCCGGGACTAGCGGGGAAAGAGACCCAGTACTTC; CDR3aa: CASSPGLAGKETQYF
j_gene: TRBJ1-1; abundance: NA; d_gene: TRBD1; v_gene: TRBV7-2; CDR3nt: TGTGCCAGCAGCCATAGGACAGGGAATGAAGCTTTCTTT; CDR3aa: CASSHRTGNEAFF
j_gene: TRBJ2-2; abundance: NA; d_gene: NA; v_gene: TRBV6-1; CDR3nt: TGTGCCAGCAGCAGGGCCACCGGGGAGCTGTTTTTT; CDR3aa: CASSRATGELFF
j_gene: TRBJ2-2; abundance: NA; d_gene: TRBD2; v_gene: TRBV6-5; CDR3nt: TGTGCCAGCAGTTACTCGAGCGGGGGGGCTTCCGGGGAGCTGTTTTTT; CDR3aa: CASSYSSGGASGELFF
j_gene: TRBJ2-1; abundance: NA; d_gene: TRBD2; v_gene: TRBV5-1; CDR3nt: TGCGCCAGCAGCTTGGAGCGAGCGGGGAGCAATGAGCAGTTCTTC; CDR3aa: CASSLERAGSNEQFF
j_gene: TRBJ2-5; abundance: NA; d_gene: NA; v_gene: TRBV2; CDR3nt: TGTGCCAGCAGTGATACTAGCATCGGAGAGACCCAGTACTTC; CDR3aa: CASSDTSIGETQYF
j_gene: TRBJ1-1; abundance: NA; d_gene: NA; v_gene: TRBV7-2; CDR3nt: TGTGCCAGCAGCCCCTATATACCACGATCAGGGCAAGCTGAAGCTTTCTTT; CDR3aa: CASSPYIPRSGQAEAFF
j_gene: TRBJ1-3; abundance: NA; d_gene: TRBD1; v_gene: TRBV5-1; CDR3nt: TGCGCCAGCAAAGAACAGGGGGCGCAAGGAAACACCATATATTTT; CDR3aa: CASKEQGAQGNTIYF
j_gene: TRBJ2-7; abundance: NA; d_gene: TRBD1; v_gene: TRBV5-4; CDR3nt: TGTGCCAGCAGCCCCCAAGGGGGCGAGAGCTCCTACGAGCAGTACTTC; CDR3aa: CASSPQGGESSYEQYF
j_gene: TRBJ1-4; abundance: NA; d_gene: NA; v_gene: TRBV5-5; CDR3nt: TGTGCCAGCAGCTTGGCCCCGGGGGGTGATGAAAAACTGTTTTTT; CDR3aa: CASSLAPGGDEKLFF
j_gene: TRBJ1-1; abundance: NA; d_gene: NA; v_gene: TRBV19; CDR3nt: TGTGCCAGTAGCAGCGGGTTGGGACGTACGAACACTGAAGCTTTCTTT; CDR3aa: CASSSGLGRTNTEAFF
j_gene: TRBJ1-4; abundance: NA; d_gene: NA; v_gene: TRBV9; CDR3nt: TGTGCCAGCAGCGCCGACCCCTCACAGGGAGGGTTCGAAAAACTGTTTTTT; CDR3aa: CASSADPSQGGFEKLFF
j_gene: TRBJ1-3; abundance: NA; d_gene: TRBD1; v_gene: TRBV7-6; CDR3nt: TGTGCCAGCAGCGCCAGACAGGGGTCCGCTGCCGGAAACACCATATATTTT; CDR3aa: CASSARQGSAAGNTIYF
j_gene: TRBJ1-1; abundance: NA; d_gene: NA; v_gene: TRBV6-6; CDR3nt: TGTGCCAGCAGTAGTGACAGATTGAACACTGAAGCTTTCTTT; CDR3aa: CASSSDRLNTEAFF
j_gene: TRBJ1-4; abundance: NA; d_gene: TRBD1; v_gene: TRBV11-2; CDR3nt: TGTGCCAGCAGCTCAAGACAGGGGCGAGTGACTGCTAATGAAAAACTGTTTTTT; CDR3aa: CASSSRQGRVTANEKLFF
j_gene: TRBJ1-2; abundance: once; d_gene: NA; v_gene: TRBV27; CDR3nt: TGTGCCAGCGGACCTCAGGGCAATCGAGGAGGCTACACCTTC; CDR3aa: CASGPQGNRGGYTF